This TCR beta chain stems from a study of shared clonotypes between healthy human individuals. General study points: Naive subsets usually exceeded memory subsets in estimated richness.

Germline lookup yields CDR1 MNHEY and CDR2 SVGAGI. CDR3 length: 15 residues. Deletions cut 0 bases from V and 2 bases from J, with 7 bases between. About this clone: Its antigen is not known. Other nucleotide sequences from this sample produce the same CDR3.

Using immunoSEQ multiplex PCR, the repertoire was profiled, and TCRdb retains in-frame clones only, with some absent. The sample contains about 2.1 million clones, approximately 92% of which appear only once. As defined, naive CD8 cells were CD45RO-negative and positively selected for CCR7, with terminally differentiated effector memory CD45RA+ cells excluded. The source is a young man in good health. Some clones in this sample may be carry-over from other donors' samples. This chain links TRBV6-5 with TRBJ1-4, with a possible D match to TRBD1 (6 bases). The material sequenced was naive CD8+ T cells from PBMCs. CDR3 amino acids: CASSYSRGTNEKLFF. CDR3 bases: TGTGCCAGCAGTTACTCCAGGGGTACTAATGAAAAACTGTTTTTT.